Listed here is a single T cell receptor (beta chain). Its antigen is unknown. Using its own MiXCR run on the reads, TCRdb lists one record per CDR3 protein. The data contain some 150,000 distinct CDR3 sequences, around a quarter of them singletons. The data were taken from a study of T cell repertoires in cytomegalovirus infection. Across the whole study: An indication of both CMV infection and matching HLA type came from public TCR beta signatures. Overall study results and limits: The ex vivo response showed dominance by HLA-C-restricted CMV-specific TCR beta clonotypes.

Input material: PBMCs. The sequence was obtained from a human donor in good health (CMV status not recorded). Some clones in this sample may be carry-over from other donors' samples.

The CDR3 DNA reads TGCGCCAGCAGCCCAGGGGACGAGCAGTTCTTC. Its protein product is CASSPGDEQFF. The chain joins TRBV4-1 to TRBJ2-1; possible D gene TRBD1, 6 bases. V lost 4 bases and J 10 bases, leaving 8 bases between the germline ends. The CDR3 spans 11 residues. Germline V lookup: CDR1 MGHRA, CDR2 YSYEKL.